These 22 T cell receptor beta chains were sequenced from one sample in a study of T cells in Graves' hyperthyroidism and ophthalmopathy. Amplification of TCR beta CDR3 regions used RNA as the template. An initial round of RT-PCR targeting the TCR CDR3 relied on the HTBI primer set. One entry per CDR3 protein results from TCRdb running MiXCR on the multiplex PCR reads. Of 300,000 to 450,000 distinct CDR3 sequences listed, approximately 15% are singletons. The sequencing input was blood. The receptor source for this set is an older woman with Graves' hyperthyroidism.

This clonotype was seen repeatedly, ten times or more. The chain's CDR3 is CASSLSNSIQGHGYTF. CDR3 nucleotides: TGTGCCAGCAGTTTATCCAATTCAATACAGGGGCATGGCTACACCTTC. The chain carries TRBV27 and TRBJ1-2, with 7 bases lining up with TRBD1. J was trimmed by 6 bases and V by 0 bases; bases with no gene match: 10. Germline V gives CDR1 MNHEY, CDR2 SMNVEV (reference sequence). This CDR3 is 16 amino acids long.

This clonotype was detected ten times or more. The rearrangement uses TRBV7-2 and TRBJ1-1; TRBD1 is a possible D gene (5 bases). Trimming shortened V by 4 bases and J by 3 bases, and 12 bases separated the two germline ends. Germline assignment: CDR1 SGHTA and CDR2 FQGNSA. The CDR3 is 14 amino acids. CDR3 region: CASSSSKGYTEAFF. CDR3 in DNA: TGTGCCAGCAGCTCCTCGAAGGGGTACACTGAAGCTTTCTTT. The entire variable domain, with the rest obtained from reference TRBV7-2 and TRBJ1-1, is as follows: GAGVSQSPSNKVTEKGKDVELRCDPISGHTALYWYRQSLGQGLEFLIYFQGNSAPDKSGLPSDRFSAERTGGSVSTLTIQRTQQEDSAVYLCASSSSKGYTEAFFGQGTRLTVV.

This clonotype was found many times. The V gene is TRBV10-3, the J gene TRBJ1-2; 11 bases agree with TRBD1. The CDR3 contains 16 residues. The V and J ends lost 2 bases and 3 bases, in that order; junction bases with no gene match: 5. Per germline, CDR1 ENHRY and CDR2 SYGVKD. The CDR3 loop reads CAISETDRGPHYGYTF. The CDR3 DNA reads as TGTGCCATCAGTGAGACGGACAGGGGGCCCCACTATGGCTACACCTTC.

This clonotype came up many times. The chain employs TRBV20-1 and TRBJ2-7; 10 positions match TRBD1. V shed 0 bases, J shed 4 bases, and the junction held 6 bases outside the gene matches. Per germline, CDR1 DFQATT and CDR2 SNEGSKA (reference sequence). This CDR3 spans 15 amino acids. For the CDR3, the DNA is TGCAGTGCTAGAGAAAGGACAGGGGGAGTATACGAGCAGTACTTC. Translating it yields CSARERTGGVYEQYF.

This clonotype has a handful of counts. The chain joins TRBV24-1 to TRBJ1-2; no clear D. CDR1 and CDR2 (germline): KGHDR, SFDVKD. There are 13 residues in the CDR3. The V end lost 5 bases, the J end lost 4 bases, and 10 bases lay between the germline ends. CDR3 amino acids: CATSGPEGYGYTF. The CDR3, as DNA: TGTGCCACCAGTGGCCCGGAAGGCTATGGCTACACCTTC.

This clonotype was recorded many times. CDR3: CATSRATLQGKQFF. The CDR3 DNA reads TGTGCCACCAGCAGGGCTACCCTACAGGGTAAGCAGTTCTTC. The chain links TRBV15 to TRBJ2-1; D possibly corresponds to TRBD1 (6 bases). This CDR3 spans 14 amino acids. Germline values: CDR1 LNHNV, CDR2 YYDKDF (reference sequence). Deletions cut 3 bases from V and 11 bases from J, with 17 bases between.

This clonotype was found many times. The V call is TRBV20-1, the J call TRBJ2-1, with D uncertain. The CDR3 runs to 14 residues. The germline V gene has CDR1 DFQATT and CDR2 SNEGSKA (reference sequence). Trimming took 3 bases from V and 7 from J, leaving 16 bases between them. The CDR3 bases are TGCAGTGCTAGTACGTCTCTGCGTACGAATGAGCAGTTCTTC. Its translation: CSASTSLRTNEQFF.

This clonotype was detected many times. The rearrangement uses TRBV2 and TRBJ1-1; possibly TRBD1 for D (5 bases). In germline, CDR1 is SNHLY, CDR2 FYNNEI. This CDR3 is built from 14 residues. Trimming shortened V by 4 bases and J by 2 bases, and 11 bases separated the two germline ends. CDR3 DNA: TGTGCCAGCAGTGTGCAGGGATCCAACACTGAAGCTTTCTTT. Translating it yields CASSVQGSNTEAFF.

This clonotype was seen only a few times. V gene TRBV12-5 combines with J gene TRBJ1-5; D perhaps matches TRBD1 (5 bases). Trimming took 5 bases from V and 4 from J, leaving 9 bases between them. In germline, CDR1 is LGHNT, CDR2 FRNRAP. This CDR3 comprises 13 residues. This chain's CDR3 is CASGPPGNQPQHF. CDR3 bases: TGTGCTAGTGGTCCCCCAGGGAATCAGCCCCAGCATTTT.

This clonotype came up a few times. The rearrangement links TRBV12-5 to TRBJ2-2, with a tentative D call TRBD1 (6 bases). Germline V gives CDR1 LGHNT, CDR2 FRNRAP. The CDR3 spans 12 residues. Trimming pared 5 bases from V and 7 bases from J, leaving 8 bases between. CDR3 region: CASGQGYGELFF. The CDR3 DNA is TGTGCTAGTGGTCAGGGGTACGGGGAGCTGTTTTTT.

This clonotype was recorded many times. The rearrangement joins TRBV7-8 to TRBJ2-1, with 8 bases fitting TRBD2. The CDR3 is 15 residues long. Trimming at V came to 1 base and at J to 2 bases, leaving 1 base not matched to a gene. Germline V gives CDR1 SGHVS, CDR2 FQNEAQ. This CDR3 reads CASSLVAGTYNEQFF. In nucleotides, the CDR3 is TGTGCCAGCAGCTTAGTAGCGGGGACCTACAATGAGCAGTTCTTC.

The sample holds many counts of this clonotype. The chain carries TRBV10-3 and TRBJ2-1; D possibly corresponds to TRBD2 (7 bases). Trimming took 6 bases from V and 6 from J, leaving 15 bases between them. This CDR3 spans 14 amino acids. Per the germline V gene, CDR1 is ENHRY and CDR2 is SYGVKD. The DNA of the CDR3 is TGTGCCATCAGGCCCGGGGGAGGGGGCAATGAGCAGTTCTTC. Its translation is CAIRPGGGGNEQFF.

This clonotype has a count of ten or more. The rearrangement joins TRBV3-1 to TRBJ2-1; no firm D call. Trimming removed 0 bases from V and 7 bases from J, with 1 base in between. CDR3 length: 11 amino acids. Germline lookup yields CDR1 LGHDT and CDR2 YNNKEL (reference sequence). The CDR3, as DNA: TGTGCCAGCAGCCAAGAAAATGAGCAGTTCTTC. As protein: CASSQENEQFF.

In nucleotides, the CDR3 is TGTGCCAGCAGCGACTTAGGGGAGGGCTGGCACAATGAGCAGTTCTTC. This codes for CASSDLGEGWHNEQFF. The chain is built from TRBV7-9 and TRBJ2-1; the match to TRBD2 covers 7 bases. The J segment lost 5 bases and the V segment lost 5 bases, leaving 12 bases of the junction unmatched. Per germline, CDR1 SEHNR and CDR2 FQNEAQ (reference sequence). This CDR3 comprises 16 residues.

Notes on this clonotype: Given a much more abundant clone one base away, this may be a read error. The chain recombines TRBV18 with TRBJ2-1, with 13 bases identical to TRBD2. The CDR3 has 16 amino acids. CDR1 KGHSH and CDR2 LQKENI come from the germline V gene. The CDR3 sequence is CASSPGLAGFYNEQLF. CDR3 in DNA: TGTGCCAGCTCACCGGGACTAGCGGGATTCTACAATGAGCAGCTCTTC.

The sample holds many counts of this clonotype. The rearrangement joins TRBV27 to TRBJ2-4; D is tentatively TRBD1 or TRBD2 (6 bases each). This CDR3 is built from 13 residues. Germline CDR1 and CDR2: MNHEY and SMNVEV (reference sequence). V gave up 6 bases and J gave up 8 bases, with 14 bases separating them. The CDR3 is CASRTLGGYIQYF. CDR3 nucleotide sequence: TGTGCCAGCAGGACCCTAGGGGGGTACATTCAGTACTTC.

This clonotype occurred many times. The chain has TRBV28 and TRBJ2-7; 7 bases are a match to TRBD2. Trimming removed 3 bases from V and 0 bases from J; junction bases left unmatched: 11. This CDR3 is built from 17 residues. CDR1 and CDR2 from the germline V gene are MDHEN and SYDVKM. The CDR3 spells CASSLGSAGALSYEQYF. CDR3 bases: TGTGCCAGCAGTTTGGGGTCCGCGGGAGCCCTCTCCTACGAGCAGTACTTC.

This clonotype occurred once. The chain is built from TRBV7-9 and TRBJ1-2; unclear D gene. V was trimmed by 1 base and J by 7 bases, leaving 13 bases between them. The CDR3 contains 14 residues. Germline V gene sequence: CDR1 SEHNR, CDR2 FQNEAQ (reference sequence). The CDR3 region is CASSLVAILSGYTF. The CDR3 nucleotides read TGTGCCAGCAGCTTAGTGGCCATTTTAAGTGGCTACACCTTC.

As concerns this clonotype: Given a much more abundant clone one base away, this may be a read error. This chain connects TRBV7-9 to TRBJ2-2; D possibly corresponds to TRBD2 (6 bases). The V gene's germline CDR1 is SEHNR and CDR2 FQNEAQ (reference sequence). The CDR3 has 12 residues. In nucleotides, the CDR3 is TGTGCCAGCAGCTCCTCCACCGGGGGGCTGTTTTTT. This translates into CASSSSTGGLFF.

At least ten counts were recorded for this clonotype. This chain links TRBV5-1 with TRBJ1-2; no definite D call. This CDR3 spans 12 amino acids. CDR1 is SGHRS and CDR2 is YFSETQ in the germline V gene. Trimming cost V 0 bases and J 8 bases, with 8 bases left between them. CDR3 in DNA: TGCGCCAGCAGCTTGGACAGAGGGGGCTACACCTTC. Amino acids: CASSLDRGGYTF.

This clonotype has only a few counts. V and J are TRBV5-1 and TRBJ2-1; TRBD2 aligns across 10 bases. This CDR3 has 17 amino acids. After removal of 0 bases from V and 0 bases from J, the junction contained 3 bases not matched to a gene. The germline V gene has CDR1 SGHRS and CDR2 YFSETQ. The CDR3 coding sequence is TGCGCCAGCAGCTTGGAGGCTAGCGGGAGCTCCTACAATGAGCAGTTCTTC. Translation: CASSLEASGSSYNEQFF.

With respect to this clonotype: A read error is possible here, since a much larger clone lies one base away. The chain joins TRBV3-1 to TRBJ1-2; D is possibly TRBD1 (5 bases). V lost 8 bases to trimming and J lost 8 bases, with 18 bases between them. The CDR3 contains 13 residues. Germline V lookup: CDR1 LGHDT, CDR2 YNNKEL (reference sequence). The CDR3 bases are TGTGCCAGCCGCCCCAGGGACTCTGGGGGCTACACCTTC. It specifies CASRPRDSGGYTF.